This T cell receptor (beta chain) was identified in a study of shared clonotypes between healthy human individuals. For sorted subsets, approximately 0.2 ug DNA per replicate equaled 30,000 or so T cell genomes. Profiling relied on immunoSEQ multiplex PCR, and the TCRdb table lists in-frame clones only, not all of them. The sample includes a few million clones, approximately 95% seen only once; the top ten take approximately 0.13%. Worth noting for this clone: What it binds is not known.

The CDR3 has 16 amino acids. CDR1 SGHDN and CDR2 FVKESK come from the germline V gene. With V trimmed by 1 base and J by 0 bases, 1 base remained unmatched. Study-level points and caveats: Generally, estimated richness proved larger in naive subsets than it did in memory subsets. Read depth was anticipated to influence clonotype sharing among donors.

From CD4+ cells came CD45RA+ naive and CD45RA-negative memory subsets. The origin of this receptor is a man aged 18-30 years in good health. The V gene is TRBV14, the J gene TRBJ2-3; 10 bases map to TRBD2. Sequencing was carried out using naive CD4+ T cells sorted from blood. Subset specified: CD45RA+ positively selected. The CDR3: CASSQGLAGSTDTQYF. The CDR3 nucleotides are TGTGCCAGCAGCCAAGGACTAGCGGGTAGCACAGATACGCAGTATTTT.